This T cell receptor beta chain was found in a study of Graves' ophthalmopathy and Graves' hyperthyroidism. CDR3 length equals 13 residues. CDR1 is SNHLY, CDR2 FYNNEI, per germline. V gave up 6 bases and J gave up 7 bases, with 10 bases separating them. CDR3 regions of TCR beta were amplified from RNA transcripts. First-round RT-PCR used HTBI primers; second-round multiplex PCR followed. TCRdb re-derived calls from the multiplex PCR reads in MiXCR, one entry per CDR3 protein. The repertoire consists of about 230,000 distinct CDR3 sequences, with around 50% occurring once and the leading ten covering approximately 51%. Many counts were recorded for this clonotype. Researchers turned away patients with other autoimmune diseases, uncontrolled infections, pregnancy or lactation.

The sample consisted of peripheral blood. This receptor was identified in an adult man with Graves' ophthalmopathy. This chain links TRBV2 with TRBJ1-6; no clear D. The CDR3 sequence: CASRREGNSPLHF. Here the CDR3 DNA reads TGTGCCAGCAGGAGAGAAGGGAATTCACCCCTCCACTTT.